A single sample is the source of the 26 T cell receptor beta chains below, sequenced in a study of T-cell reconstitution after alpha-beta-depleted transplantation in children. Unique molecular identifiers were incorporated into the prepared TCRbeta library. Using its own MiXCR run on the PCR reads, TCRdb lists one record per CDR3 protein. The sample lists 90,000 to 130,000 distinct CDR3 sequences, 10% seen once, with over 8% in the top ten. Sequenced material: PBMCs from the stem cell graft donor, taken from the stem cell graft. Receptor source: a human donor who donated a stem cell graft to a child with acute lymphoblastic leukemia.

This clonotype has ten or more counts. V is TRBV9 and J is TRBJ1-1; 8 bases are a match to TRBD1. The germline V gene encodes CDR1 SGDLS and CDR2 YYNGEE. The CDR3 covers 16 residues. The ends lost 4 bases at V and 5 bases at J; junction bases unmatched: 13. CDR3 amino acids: CASSLNGQGARTEAFF. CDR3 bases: TGTGCCAGCAGCCTAAACGGGCAGGGGGCGAGGACTGAAGCTTTCTTT.

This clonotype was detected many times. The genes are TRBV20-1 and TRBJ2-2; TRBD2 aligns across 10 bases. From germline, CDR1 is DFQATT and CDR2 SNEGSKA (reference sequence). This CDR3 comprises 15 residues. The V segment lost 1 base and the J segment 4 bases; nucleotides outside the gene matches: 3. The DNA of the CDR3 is TGCAGTGCTAGAGGGAGCGGGGGGGGCACCGGGGAGCTGTTTTTT. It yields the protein CSARGSGGGTGELFF.

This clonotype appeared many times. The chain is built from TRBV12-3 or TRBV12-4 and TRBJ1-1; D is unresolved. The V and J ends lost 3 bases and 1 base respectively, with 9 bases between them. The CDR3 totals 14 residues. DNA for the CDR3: TGTGCCAGCAGTTTGGGCAGATCGAACACTGAAGCTTTCTTT. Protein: CASSLGRSNTEAFF.

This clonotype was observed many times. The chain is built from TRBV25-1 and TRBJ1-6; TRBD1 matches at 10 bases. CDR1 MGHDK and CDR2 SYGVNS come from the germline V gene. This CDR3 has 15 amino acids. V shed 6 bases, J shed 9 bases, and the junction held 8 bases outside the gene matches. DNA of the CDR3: TGTGCCAGCAGAGCGCCGGGACAGGGGCTTTCACCCCTCCACTTT. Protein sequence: CASRAPGQGLSPLHF. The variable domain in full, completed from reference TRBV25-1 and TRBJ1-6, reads EADIYQTPRYLVIGTGKKITLECSQTMGHDKMYWYQQDPGMELHLIHYSYGVNSTEKGDLSSESTVSRIRTEHFPLTLESARPSHTSQYLCASRAPGQGLSPLHFGNGTRLTVT.

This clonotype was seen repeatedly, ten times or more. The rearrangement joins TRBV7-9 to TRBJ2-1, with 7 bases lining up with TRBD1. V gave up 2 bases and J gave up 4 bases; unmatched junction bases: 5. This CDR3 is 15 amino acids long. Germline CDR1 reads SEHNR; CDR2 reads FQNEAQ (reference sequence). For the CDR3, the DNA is TGTGCCAGCAGCTTAAGGGACAGAGCATACAATGAGCAGTTCTTC. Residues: CASSLRDRAYNEQFF.

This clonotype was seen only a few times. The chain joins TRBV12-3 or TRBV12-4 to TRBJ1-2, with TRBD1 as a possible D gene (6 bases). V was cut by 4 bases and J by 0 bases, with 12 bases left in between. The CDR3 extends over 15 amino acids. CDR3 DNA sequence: TGTGCCAGCAGTTCCCCTCGGACAGCTAACTATGGCTACACCTTC. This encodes CASSSPRTANYGYTF.

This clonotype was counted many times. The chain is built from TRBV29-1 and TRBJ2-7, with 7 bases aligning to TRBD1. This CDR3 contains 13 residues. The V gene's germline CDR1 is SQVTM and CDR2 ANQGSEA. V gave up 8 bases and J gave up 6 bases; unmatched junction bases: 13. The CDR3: CSFARDRKGEQYF. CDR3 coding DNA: TGCAGCTTCGCCCGGGACAGAAAGGGCGAGCAGTACTTC.

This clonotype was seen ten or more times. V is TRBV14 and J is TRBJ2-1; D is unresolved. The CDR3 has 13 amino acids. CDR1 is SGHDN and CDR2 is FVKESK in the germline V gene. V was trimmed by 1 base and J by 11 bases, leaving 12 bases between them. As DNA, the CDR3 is TGTGCCAGCAGCCAAGTTAAGGTGGGAAAGCAGTTCTTC. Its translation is CASSQVKVGKQFF.

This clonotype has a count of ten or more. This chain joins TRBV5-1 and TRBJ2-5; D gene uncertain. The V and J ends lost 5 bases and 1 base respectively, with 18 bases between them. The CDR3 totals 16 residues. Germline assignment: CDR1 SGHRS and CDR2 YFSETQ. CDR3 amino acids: CASSFHPLPAQETQYF. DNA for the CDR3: TGCGCCAGCAGTTTTCACCCTCTCCCCGCCCAAGAGACCCAGTACTTC.

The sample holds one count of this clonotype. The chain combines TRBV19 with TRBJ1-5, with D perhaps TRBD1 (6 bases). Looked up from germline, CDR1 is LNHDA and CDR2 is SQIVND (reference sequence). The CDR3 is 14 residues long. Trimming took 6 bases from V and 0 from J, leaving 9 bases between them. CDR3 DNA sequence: TGTGCCAGTAGACGGACAGATAGCAATCAGCCCCAGCATTTT. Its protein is CASRRTDSNQPQHF.

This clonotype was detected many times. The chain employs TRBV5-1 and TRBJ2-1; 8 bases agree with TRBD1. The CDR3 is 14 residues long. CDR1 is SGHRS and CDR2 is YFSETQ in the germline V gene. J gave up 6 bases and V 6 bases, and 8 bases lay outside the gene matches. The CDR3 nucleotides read TGCGCCAGCACAACGGACAGGGCGATCAATGAGCAGTTCTTC. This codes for CASTTDRAINEQFF.

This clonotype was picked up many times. In DNA, the CDR3 is TGCAGTGCTCCCCGACAGGAAGAAGAGACCCAGTACTTC. It translates to CSAPRQEEETQYF. The chain links TRBV20-1 to TRBJ2-5; D is perhaps TRBD1 (6 bases). Germline CDR1 is DFQATT and CDR2 is SNEGSKA (reference sequence). The CDR3 is made up of 13 amino acids. V dropped 5 bases and J dropped 3 bases, with 13 bases sitting between them.

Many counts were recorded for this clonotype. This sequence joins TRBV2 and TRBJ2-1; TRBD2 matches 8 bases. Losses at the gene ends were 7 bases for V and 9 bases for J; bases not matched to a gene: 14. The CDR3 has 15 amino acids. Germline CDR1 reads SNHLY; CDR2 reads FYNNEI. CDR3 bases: TGTGCCAGCAAAGTTGAGCGGGGGTCCCTGGGTGAGCAGTTCTTC. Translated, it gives CASKVERGSLGEQFF.

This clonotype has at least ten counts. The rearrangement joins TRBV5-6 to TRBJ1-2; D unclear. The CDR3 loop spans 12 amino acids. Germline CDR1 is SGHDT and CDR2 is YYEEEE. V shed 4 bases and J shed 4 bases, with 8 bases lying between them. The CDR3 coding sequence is TGTGCCAGCAGCCGACTCCTCTATGGCTACACCTTC. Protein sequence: CASSRLLYGYTF.

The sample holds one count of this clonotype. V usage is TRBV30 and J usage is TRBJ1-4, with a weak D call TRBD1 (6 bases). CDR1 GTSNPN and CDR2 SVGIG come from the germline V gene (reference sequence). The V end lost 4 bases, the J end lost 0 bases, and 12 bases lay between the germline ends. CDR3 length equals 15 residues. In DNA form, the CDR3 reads TGTGCCTGGATACCTACAGGGACAACTAATGAAAAACTGTTTTTT. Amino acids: CAWIPTGTTNEKLFF.

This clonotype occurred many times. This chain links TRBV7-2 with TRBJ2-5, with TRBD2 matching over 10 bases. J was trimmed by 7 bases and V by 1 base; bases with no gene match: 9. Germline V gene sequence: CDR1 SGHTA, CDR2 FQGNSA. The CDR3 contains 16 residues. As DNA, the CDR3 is TGTGCCAGCAGCTTAGAAAGGGCTAGCGGGAGTGGGACCCAGTACTTC. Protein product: CASSLERASGSGTQYF.

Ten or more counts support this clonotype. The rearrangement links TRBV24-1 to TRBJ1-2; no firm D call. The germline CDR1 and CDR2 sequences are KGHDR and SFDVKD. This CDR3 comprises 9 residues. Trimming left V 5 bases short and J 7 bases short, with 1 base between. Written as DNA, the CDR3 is TGTGCCACCAGTGCTGGCTACACCTTC. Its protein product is CATSAGYTF.

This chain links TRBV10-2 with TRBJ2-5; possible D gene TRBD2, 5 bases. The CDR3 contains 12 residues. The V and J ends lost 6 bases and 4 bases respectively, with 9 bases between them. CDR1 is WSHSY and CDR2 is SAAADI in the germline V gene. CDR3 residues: CASSGIRETQYF. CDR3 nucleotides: TGCGCCAGCAGCGGGATTAGAGAGACCCAGTACTTC.

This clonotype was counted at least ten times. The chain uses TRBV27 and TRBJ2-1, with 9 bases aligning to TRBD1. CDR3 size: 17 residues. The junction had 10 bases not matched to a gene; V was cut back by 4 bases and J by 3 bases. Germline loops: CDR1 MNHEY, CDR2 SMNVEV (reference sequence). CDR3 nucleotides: TGTGCCAGCAGTTCATTCGCACCGGGACAGGGCTACAATGAGCAGTTCTTC. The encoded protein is CASSSFAPGQGYNEQFF.

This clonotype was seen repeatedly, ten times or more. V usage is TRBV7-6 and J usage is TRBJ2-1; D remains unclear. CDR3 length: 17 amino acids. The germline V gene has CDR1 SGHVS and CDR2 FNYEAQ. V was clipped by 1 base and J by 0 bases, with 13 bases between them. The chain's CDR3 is CASSLGKAAGSYNEQFF. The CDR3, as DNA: TGTGCCAGCAGCTTAGGAAAGGCGGCAGGCTCCTACAATGAGCAGTTCTTC.

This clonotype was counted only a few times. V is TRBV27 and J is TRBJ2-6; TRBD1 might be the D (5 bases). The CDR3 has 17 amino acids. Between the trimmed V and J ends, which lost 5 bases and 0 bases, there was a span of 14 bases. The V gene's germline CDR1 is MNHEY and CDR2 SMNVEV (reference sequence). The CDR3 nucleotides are TGTGCCAGCAGTCCCCGACAGATTGCCTCTGGGGCCAACGTCCTGACTTTC. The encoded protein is CASSPRQIASGANVLTF.

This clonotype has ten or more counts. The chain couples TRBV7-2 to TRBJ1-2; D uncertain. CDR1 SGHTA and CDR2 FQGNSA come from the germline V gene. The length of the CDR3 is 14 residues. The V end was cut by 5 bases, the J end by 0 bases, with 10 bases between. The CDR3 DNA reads TGTGCCAGCAGCCACGGCCTTTCTAACTATGGCTACACCTTC. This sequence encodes CASSHGLSNYGYTF.

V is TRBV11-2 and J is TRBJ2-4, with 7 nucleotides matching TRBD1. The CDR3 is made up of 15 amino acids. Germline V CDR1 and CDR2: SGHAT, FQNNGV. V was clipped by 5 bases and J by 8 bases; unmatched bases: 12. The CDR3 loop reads CASSLFYRGGDIQYF. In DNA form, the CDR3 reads TGTGCCAGCAGCCTGTTCTACAGGGGTGGGGACATTCAGTACTTC. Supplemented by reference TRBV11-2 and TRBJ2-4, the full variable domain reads EAGVAQSPRYKIIEKRQSVAFWCNPISGHATLYWYQQILGQGPKLLIQFQNNGVVDDSQLPKDRFSAERLKGVDSTLKIQPAKLEDSAVYLCASSLFYRGGDIQYFGAGTRLSVL.

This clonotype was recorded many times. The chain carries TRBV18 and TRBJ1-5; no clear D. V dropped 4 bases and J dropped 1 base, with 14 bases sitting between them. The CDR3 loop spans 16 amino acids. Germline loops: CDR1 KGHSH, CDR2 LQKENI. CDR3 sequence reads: CASSREKVISNQPQHF. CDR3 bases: TGTGCCAGCTCACGCGAAAAGGTGATCAGCAATCAGCCCCAGCATTTT.

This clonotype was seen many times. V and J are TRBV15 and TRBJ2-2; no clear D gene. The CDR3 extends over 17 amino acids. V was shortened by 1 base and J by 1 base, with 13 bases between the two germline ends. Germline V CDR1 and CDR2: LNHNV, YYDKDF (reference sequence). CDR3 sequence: CATSRGARLRNTGELFF. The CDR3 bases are TGTGCCACCAGCAGAGGGGCGAGACTTCGGAACACCGGGGAGCTGTTTTTT. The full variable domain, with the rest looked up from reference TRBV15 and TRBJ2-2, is DAMVIQNPRYQVTQFGKPVTLSCSQTLNHNVMYWYQQKSSQAPKLLFHYYDKDFNNEADTPDNFQSRRPNTSFCFLDIRSPGLGDTAMYLCATSRGARLRNTGELFFGEGSRLTVL.

This CDR3 is CASVGQSSYEQYF. The CDR3 coding sequence is TGTGCCAGCGTTGGACAATCCTCCTACGAGCAGTACTTC. V is TRBV28 and J is TRBJ2-7; D possibly corresponds to TRBD1 (5 bases). The germline gives CDR1 MDHEN, CDR2 SYDVKM. The CDR3 length is 13 residues. V shed 8 bases and J shed 0 bases, with 11 bases lying between them.